Below are 30 T cell receptor beta chains sequenced from a single sample in a study of T cells in Graves' hyperthyroidism and ophthalmopathy (dated by TCRdb to the late 2010s). Library preparation used multiplex PCR. TCRdb names Illumina HiSeq 2000 as the instrument used. The TCR beta CDR3 regions were amplified from the RNA transcripts. The first round of RT-PCR for the TCR CDR3 was performed with the HTBI primer set and the Qiagen OneStep RT-PCR kit. Clones were called with MiXCR by TCRdb after fastp trimmed the public reads at Q25, and only in-frame beta chains were retained. When rows share a CDR3 protein, they turn into one entry using the most common DNA and genes. The sample includes fewer than 450,000 distinct CDR3 sequences, with over 12% observed a single time. The ten largest clonotypes hold approximately 20% of the sample. Sequencing used blood. The receptors derive from a woman aged 55 to 70 with Graves' ophthalmopathy.

This clonotype was detected ten times or more. The rearrangement links TRBV5-1 to TRBJ2-7; 9 bases line up with TRBD1. V gave up 7 bases and J gave up 2 bases; unmatched junction bases: 10. This CDR3 is 15 amino acids long. The germline CDR1 and CDR2 sequences are SGHRS and YFSETQ. As DNA, the CDR3 is TGCGCCAGCGACAGAGGGGACAGGGTGACCTACGAGCAGTACTTC. It translates to CASDRGDRVTYEQYF.

This clonotype came up many times. The J gene is TRBJ2-5, the V gene TRBV28; 10 nucleotides line up with TRBD1. This CDR3 has 15 residues. V was clipped by 4 bases and J by 4 bases; unmatched bases: 6. CDR1 is MDHEN, CDR2 SYDVKM, per germline. The CDR3 DNA sequence: TGTGCCAGCAGTTCGCGGACAGGGGGATCAGAGACCCAGTACTTC. Its translation is CASSSRTGGSETQYF.

This clonotype showed up many times. The CDR3 loop is CSAREKGTGYGYTF. CDR3 DNA sequence: TGCAGTGCTAGAGAGAAGGGTACGGGCTATGGCTACACCTTC. This chain connects TRBV20-1 to TRBJ1-2, with D hard to call. Deletions cut 0 bases from V and 4 bases from J, with 12 bases between. The CDR3 runs 14 residues. Per germline, CDR1 DFQATT and CDR2 SNEGSKA (reference sequence).

This chain links TRBV4-1 with TRBJ2-3, with 11 bases that match TRBD2. Germline loops: CDR1 MGHRA, CDR2 YSYEKL. V shed 7 bases and J 3 bases; nucleotides not matched to a gene: 9. This CDR3 region has 16 residues. CDR3 nucleotides: TGCGCCAGCACCGTACTAGCGGGAGAGGGAACAGATACGCAGTATTTT. Its translation is CASTVLAGEGTDTQYF.

This clonotype came up many times. The chain employs TRBV2 and TRBJ2-2, with 7 positions matching TRBD2. Trimming at V came to 10 bases and at J to 4 bases, leaving 12 bases not matched to a gene. From germline, CDR1 is SNHLY and CDR2 FYNNEI. CDR3 length: 15 residues. The CDR3, as DNA: TGTGCCACCCTGTGGGGGGGAGCGGGCACCGGGGAGCTGTTTTTT. Residues: CATLWGGAGTGELFF.

The rearrangement links TRBV4-1 to TRBJ1-3; D possibly corresponds to TRBD1 (5 bases). Germline loops: CDR1 MGHRA, CDR2 YSYEKL. The CDR3 runs to 16 residues. Trimming stripped 1 base from V and 0 bases from J, with 10 bases between. Here the CDR3 DNA reads TGCGCCAGCAGCCAAGGCGGGGCGCACTCTGGAAACACCATATATTTT. Translation gives CASSQGGAHSGNTIYF.

CDR3 region: CASSIRGEKLFF. DNA for the CDR3: TGTGCCAGCAGTATACGTGGTGAAAAACTGTTTTTT. The rearrangement links TRBV27 to TRBJ1-4; no firm D call. The germline V and J ends were trimmed by 5 bases and 7 bases, with 8 bases remaining between them. CDR1 and CDR2 from the germline V gene are MNHEY and SMNVEV (reference sequence). The CDR3 length is 12 residues.

The rearrangement joins TRBV3-1 to TRBJ2-3; maybe TRBD2 (6 bases). CDR3 length: 14 amino acids. The V end lost 1 base, the J end lost 6 bases, and 11 bases lay between the germline ends. Germline V gives CDR1 LGHDT, CDR2 YNNKEL (reference sequence). CDR3 region: CASSQGGGVDTQYF. CDR3 coding DNA: TGTGCCAGCAGCCAAGGAGGAGGGGTCGATACGCAGTATTTT.

A note on this clonotype: At one end, the junction sequence differs from germline, possibly due to a read error. The chain combines TRBV6-1 with TRBJ2-3; 10 bases align to TRBD2. CDR1 is MNHNS and CDR2 is SASEGT in the germline V gene. This CDR3 is built from 17 residues. CDR3 coding DNA: TGTGCCACCAGTGATTTGGGTCTAGCGGGAGCCCCAGATATGCAGTATTTT. Translation gives CATSDLGLAGAPDMQYF.

This clonotype turned up a few times. The chain combines TRBV10-1 with TRBJ2-3, with TRBD2 identical over 9 bases. Trimming removed 2 bases from V and 2 bases from J; junction bases left unmatched: 5. CDR1 is WNHNN and CDR2 is SYGVQD in the germline V gene (reference sequence). The CDR3 consists of 16 residues. CDR3 bases: TGCGCCAGCAGTGAGGGGATAGCGGGAGCCACAGATACGCAGTATTTT. This translates into CASSEGIAGATDTQYF.

This clonotype was counted a few times. The chain combines TRBV7-3 with TRBJ2-4; D possibly matches TRBD1 or TRBD2 (5 bases each). Germline assignment: CDR1 SGHTA and CDR2 FQGTGA. V gave up 5 bases and J gave up 2 bases, with 7 bases separating them. The CDR3 contains 13 residues. Here the CDR3 DNA reads TGTGCCAGCAGCCGGGACCCCAAAAACATTCAGTACTTC. This sequence encodes CASSRDPKNIQYF.

This chain connects TRBV6-1 to TRBJ1-4, with D maybe TRBD1 (6 bases). With 5 bases removed from V and 7 bases from J, the gap between germline ends came to 14 bases. CDR3 size: 14 residues. Per the germline V gene, CDR1 is MNHNS and CDR2 is SASEGT. CDR3 sequence (DNA): TGTGCCAGCAGTCCTAGGGGGAGGGGTGAAAAACTGTTTTTT. Its translation: CASSPRGRGEKLFF.

This clonotype was recorded at least ten times. V is TRBV12-3 or TRBV12-4 and J is TRBJ2-3; D assignment may be TRBD1 or TRBD2 (5 bases each). This CDR3 is built from 15 residues. Trimming stripped 7 bases from V and 3 bases from J, with 17 bases between. CDR3 loop: CASTRDGTGTDTQYF. CDR3 coding DNA: TGTGCCAGCACCCGGGACGGGACCGGGACAGATACGCAGTATTTT.

In its sample, this clonotype was seen a few times. This chain joins TRBV19 and TRBJ2-1; D is uncertain. V was pared by 5 bases and J by 8 bases, with 7 bases between. CDR1 and CDR2 from the germline V gene are LNHDA and SQIVND (reference sequence). The CDR3 sequence is 11 residues long. CDR3 protein: CASSSTYEQFF. The CDR3, as DNA: TGTGCCAGTAGTTCCACTTATGAGCAGTTCTTC.

V is TRBV3-1 and J is TRBJ1-4; D gene ambiguous. V lost 0 bases, J lost 0 bases, and 8 bases lay in between. CDR3 length: 16 residues. Germline V gene sequence: CDR1 LGHDT, CDR2 YNNKEL (reference sequence). The CDR3 region has the DNA TGTGCCAGCAGCCAAGATGGGAGCGCAACTAATGAAAAACTGTTTTTT. Encoded protein: CASSQDGSATNEKLFF.

In its sample, this clonotype was seen many times. This chain connects TRBV2 to TRBJ2-2; D not certain. The CDR3 totals 12 residues. Germline loops: CDR1 SNHLY, CDR2 FYNNEI. V dropped 7 bases and J dropped 1 base, with 4 bases sitting between them. CDR3 amino acids: CASNRNTGELFF. Here the CDR3 DNA reads TGTGCCAGCAACCGGAACACCGGGGAGCTGTTTTTT.

This clonotype was seen ten or more times. The genes are TRBV28 and TRBJ2-1; D possibly matches TRBD1 or TRBD2 (6 bases each). The CDR3 is 14 residues long. Germline CDR1 is MDHEN and CDR2 is SYDVKM. V was trimmed by 7 bases and J by 2 bases, leaving 12 bases between them. Written as DNA, the CDR3 is TGTGCCAGCACCCACGGGGGCACCTACAATGAGCAGTTCTTC. This encodes CASTHGGTYNEQFF.

V usage is TRBV10-2 and J usage is TRBJ1-2; D possibly corresponds to TRBD1 (6 bases). In germline, CDR1 is WSHSY, CDR2 SAAADI. V lost 7 bases, J lost 5 bases, and 11 bases lay in between. There are 12 residues in the CDR3. The DNA of the CDR3 is TGCGCCAGCAACGGAAGGGGGTATGGCTACACCTTC. Translation gives CASNGRGYGYTF.

The V gene is TRBV6-2 or TRBV6-3, the J gene TRBJ2-1; D not resolved. CDR3 length: 15 amino acids. The germline V gene has CDR1 MNHEY and CDR2 SVGEGT. The V gene lost 0 bases and the J gene lost 8 bases, with 14 bases spanning the gap. As DNA, the CDR3 is TGTGCCAGCAGTTACTCTTCGAGATTATCATATGAGCAGTTCTTC. Translation: CASSYSSRLSYEQFF.

CDR3 DNA: TGTGCCAGCAGCTTAGCGCGGCAGTCCGAGCAGTACTTC. It codes for CASSLARQSEQYF. The chain uses TRBV7-9 and TRBJ2-7; D is undetermined. Looked up from germline, CDR1 is SEHNR and CDR2 is FQNEAQ (reference sequence). This CDR3 comprises 13 residues. V was shortened by 0 bases and J by 6 bases, with 9 bases between the two germline ends. Together with reference TRBV7-9 and TRBJ2-7, the CDR3 gives the full variable domain: DTGVSQNPRHKITKRGQNVTFRCDPISEHNRLYWYRQTLGQGPEFLTYFQNEAQLEKSRLLSDRFSAERPKGSFSTLEIQRTEQGDSAMYLCASSLARQSEQYFGPGTRLTVT.

This clonotype was recorded many times. This chain connects TRBV20-1 to TRBJ2-5; the D gene is possibly TRBD2 (5 bases). CDR3 length equals 13 residues. The V and J ends lost 0 bases and 9 bases respectively, with 14 bases between them. Germline values: CDR1 DFQATT, CDR2 SNEGSKA (reference sequence). CDR3 sequence: CSARDITGSAQYF. CDR3 coding DNA: TGCAGTGCTAGAGATATAACTGGTAGCGCCCAGTACTTC.

This clonotype was seen more than once but under ten times. Being one base from a much bigger clone, this may be a read error. The J gene is TRBJ2-7, the V gene TRBV28; 7 bases align to TRBD1. CDR1 and CDR2 from the germline V gene are MDHEN and SYDVKM. CDR3 length: 14 residues. DNA of the CDR3: TGTGCCGGCAGTCCCGGGACAGACGTCTACGAGCAGTACTTC. It specifies CAGSPGTDVYEQYF.

This clonotype was detected many times. A junction end diverges from the germline sequence, so it may reflect a read error. The V gene is TRBV7-7, the J gene TRBJ2-1, with 11 nucleotides matching TRBD2. This CDR3 region has 18 residues. CDR1 SSHAT and CDR2 FNYEAQ come from the germline V gene (reference sequence). CDR3 protein: CASSLGLAGGSSYNEQFF. CDR3 coding DNA: TGTGCTAGCAGCTTGGGGCTAGCGGGAGGAAGCTCCTACAATGAGCAGTTCTTC.

The V and J genes are TRBV9 and TRBJ1-2, with a possible D match to TRBD1 (6 bases). This CDR3 spans 13 amino acids. Germline V gives CDR1 SGDLS, CDR2 YYNGEE. Trimming removed 0 bases from V and 4 bases from J, with 7 bases in between. The CDR3: CASSVEGGYGYTF. CDR3 sequence (DNA): TGTGCCAGCAGCGTAGAAGGGGGCTATGGCTACACCTTC.

V is TRBV27 and J is TRBJ2-7, with 11 bases aligning to TRBD2. Germline assignment: CDR1 MNHEY and CDR2 SMNVEV (reference sequence). This CDR3 is 16 amino acids long. V lost 5 bases to trimming and J lost 1 base; unmatched junction nucleotides: 7. The CDR3 here is CASSPGASGRSYEQYF. The CDR3 DNA is TGTGCCAGCAGTCCCGGGGCTAGCGGGAGGTCCTACGAGCAGTACTTC.

This clonotype was seen only a few times. The V call is TRBV10-3, the J call TRBJ2-7; D might be TRBD2 (6 bases). The germline V gene has CDR1 ENHRY and CDR2 SYGVKD. The V end lost 3 bases, the J end lost 2 bases, and 11 bases lay between the germline ends. This CDR3 has 14 residues. In DNA form, the CDR3 reads TGTGCCATCAGTGATAGCGGAACCACCTACGAGCAGTACTTC. This encodes CAISDSGTTYEQYF.

In its sample, this clonotype was seen a few times. The chain has TRBV9 and TRBJ2-7, with D possibly being TRBD1 (5 bases). Germline V gives CDR1 SGDLS, CDR2 YYNGEE. The CDR3 length is 14 residues. The V end was cut by 0 bases, the J end by 0 bases, with 7 bases between. CDR3 residues: CASSVEDISYEQYF. The CDR3 DNA reads TGTGCCAGCAGCGTAGAGGACATCTCCTACGAGCAGTACTTC.

The chain joins TRBV20-1 to TRBJ2-1, with 12 bases lining up with TRBD2. The germline gives CDR1 DFQATT, CDR2 SNEGSKA (reference sequence). With V trimmed by 3 bases and J by 15 bases, 12 bases remained unmatched. This CDR3 contains 14 residues. Here the CDR3 DNA reads TGCAGTGCTAGGACTAGCGGGAGAGGCCTACAGCGGTTCTTC. Its protein is CSARTSGRGLQRFF.

In this sample, this clonotype turned up a few times. DNA for the CDR3: TGTGCCAGTAGTATAGACCTTACCGGGACAGAGTCGGGCTACACCTTC. It is translated as CASSIDLTGTESGYTF. The rearrangement uses TRBV19 and TRBJ1-2; 7 bases are a match to TRBD1. J gave up 8 bases and V 0 bases, and 12 bases lay outside the gene matches. The CDR3 is made up of 16 amino acids. CDR1 and CDR2 (germline): LNHDA, SQIVND (reference sequence).

The V call is TRBV9, the J call TRBJ1-5; 10 positions agree with TRBD1. The CDR3 runs 15 residues. Germline V gene sequence: CDR1 SGDLS, CDR2 YYNGEE. V shed 3 bases, J shed 6 bases, and the junction held 6 bases outside the gene matches. The CDR3, as DNA: TGTGCCAGCAGCGGAGGGGACAGGGGTCCTCAGCCCCAGCATTTT. Its translation: CASSGGDRGPQPQHF.